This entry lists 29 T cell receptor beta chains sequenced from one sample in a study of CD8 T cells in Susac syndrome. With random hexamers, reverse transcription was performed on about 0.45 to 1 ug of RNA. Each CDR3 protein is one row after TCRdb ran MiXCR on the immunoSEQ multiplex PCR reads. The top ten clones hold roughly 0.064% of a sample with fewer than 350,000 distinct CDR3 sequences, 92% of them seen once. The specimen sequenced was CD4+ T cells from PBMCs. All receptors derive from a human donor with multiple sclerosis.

CDR3 DNA: TGTGCCAGCAGCCGCGAGGGGCAAGCTGGGGCCAACGTCCTGACTTTC. Residues: CASSREGQAGANVLTF. The chain links TRBV5-4 to TRBJ2-6; D may correspond to TRBD1 or TRBD2 (5 bases each). Trimming left V 4 bases short and J 2 bases short, with 13 bases between. The CDR3 is made up of 16 amino acids. Germline-derived CDR1 and CDR2 are SGHNT and YYREEE (reference sequence).

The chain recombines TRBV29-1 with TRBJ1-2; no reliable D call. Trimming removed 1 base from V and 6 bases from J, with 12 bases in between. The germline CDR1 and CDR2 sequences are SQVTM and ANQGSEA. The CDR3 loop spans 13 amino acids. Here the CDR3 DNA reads TGCAGCGTTGAAGCGGGTCCTTCCAATGGCTACACCTTC. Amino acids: CSVEAGPSNGYTF.

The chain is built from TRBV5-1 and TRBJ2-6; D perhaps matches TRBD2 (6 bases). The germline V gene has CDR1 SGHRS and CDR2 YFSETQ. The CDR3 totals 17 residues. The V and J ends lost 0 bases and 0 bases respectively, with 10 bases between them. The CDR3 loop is CASSLEAGLSGANVLTF. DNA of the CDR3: TGCGCCAGCAGCTTGGAGGCGGGACTCTCTGGGGCCAACGTCCTGACTTTC.

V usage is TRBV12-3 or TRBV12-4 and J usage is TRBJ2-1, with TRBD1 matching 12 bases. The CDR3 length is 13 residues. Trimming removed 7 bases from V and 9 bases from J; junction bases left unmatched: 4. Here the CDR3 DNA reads TGTGCCAGCAACGGGGACAGGGGGCCTGAGCAGTTCTTC. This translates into CASNGDRGPEQFF.

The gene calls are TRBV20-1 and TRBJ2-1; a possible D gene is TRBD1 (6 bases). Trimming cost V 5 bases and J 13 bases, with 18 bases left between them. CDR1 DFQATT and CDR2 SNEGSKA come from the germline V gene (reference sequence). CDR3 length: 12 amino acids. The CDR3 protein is CSALHLRDIQFF. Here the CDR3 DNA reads TGCAGTGCTTTACACCTCCGGGACATACAGTTCTTC.

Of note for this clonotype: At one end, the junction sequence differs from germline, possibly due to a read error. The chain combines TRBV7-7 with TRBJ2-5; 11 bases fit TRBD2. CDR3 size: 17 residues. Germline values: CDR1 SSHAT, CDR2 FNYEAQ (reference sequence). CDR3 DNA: TGTGCTAGCAGCCGGGGGGTAGCGGGAGGGCCCATTGAGACCCAGTACTTC. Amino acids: CASSRGVAGGPIETQYF.

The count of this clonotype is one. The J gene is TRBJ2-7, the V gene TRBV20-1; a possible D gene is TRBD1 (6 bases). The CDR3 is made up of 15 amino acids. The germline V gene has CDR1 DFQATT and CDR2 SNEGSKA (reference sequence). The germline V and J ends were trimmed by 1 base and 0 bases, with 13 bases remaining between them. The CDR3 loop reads CSARATGLSSYEQYF. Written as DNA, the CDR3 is TGCAGTGCTAGAGCAACAGGGCTTAGCTCCTACGAGCAGTACTTC.

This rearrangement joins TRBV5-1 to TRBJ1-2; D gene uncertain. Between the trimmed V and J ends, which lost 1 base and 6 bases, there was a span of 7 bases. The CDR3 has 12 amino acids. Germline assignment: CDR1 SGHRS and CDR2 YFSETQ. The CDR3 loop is CASSLTSDGYTF. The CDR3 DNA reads TGCGCCAGCAGCTTGACCAGCGATGGCTACACCTTC.

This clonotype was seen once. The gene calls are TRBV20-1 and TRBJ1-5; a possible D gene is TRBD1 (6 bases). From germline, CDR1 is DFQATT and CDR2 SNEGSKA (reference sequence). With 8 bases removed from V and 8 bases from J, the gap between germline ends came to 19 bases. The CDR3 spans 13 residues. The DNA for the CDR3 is TGCAGTACAATCGGGGCCAGGGGCGAGCCCCAGCATTTT. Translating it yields CSTIGARGEPQHF.

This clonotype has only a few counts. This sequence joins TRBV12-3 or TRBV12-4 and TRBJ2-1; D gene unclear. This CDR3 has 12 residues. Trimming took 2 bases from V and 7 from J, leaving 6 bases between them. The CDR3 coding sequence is TGTGCCAGCAGTTTATCGGCGAATGAGCAGTTCTTC. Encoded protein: CASSLSANEQFF.

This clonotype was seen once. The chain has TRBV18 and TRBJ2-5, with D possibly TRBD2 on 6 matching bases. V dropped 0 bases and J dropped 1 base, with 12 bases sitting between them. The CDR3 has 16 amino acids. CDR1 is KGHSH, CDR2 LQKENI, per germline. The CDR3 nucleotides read TGTGCCAGCTCACCACCGATGGGGGGACGCCAAGAGACCCAGTACTTC. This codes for CASSPPMGGRQETQYF.

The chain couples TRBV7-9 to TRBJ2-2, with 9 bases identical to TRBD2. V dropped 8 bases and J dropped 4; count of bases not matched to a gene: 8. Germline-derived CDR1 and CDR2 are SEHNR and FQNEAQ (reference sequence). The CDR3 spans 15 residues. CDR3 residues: CASASGALGTGELFF. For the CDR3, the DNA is TGTGCCAGCGCTAGCGGGGCGCTAGGCACCGGGGAGCTGTTTTTT.

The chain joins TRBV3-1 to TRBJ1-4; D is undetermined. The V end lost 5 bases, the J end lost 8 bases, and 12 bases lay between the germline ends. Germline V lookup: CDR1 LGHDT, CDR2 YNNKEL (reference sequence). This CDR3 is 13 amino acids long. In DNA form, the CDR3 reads TGTGCCAGCAGCTTGTTAGGAACGGAAAAACTGTTTTTT. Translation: CASSLLGTEKLFF.

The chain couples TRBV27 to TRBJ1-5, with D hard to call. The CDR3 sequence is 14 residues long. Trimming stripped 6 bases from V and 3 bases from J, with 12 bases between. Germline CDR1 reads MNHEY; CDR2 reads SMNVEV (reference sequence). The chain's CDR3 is CASSRAQTNQPQHF. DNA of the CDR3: TGTGCCAGCAGCCGCGCCCAGACCAATCAGCCCCAGCATTTT.

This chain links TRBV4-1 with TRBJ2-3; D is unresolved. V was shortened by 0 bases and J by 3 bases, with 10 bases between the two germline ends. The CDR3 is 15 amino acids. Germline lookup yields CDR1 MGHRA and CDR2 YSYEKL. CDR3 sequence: CASSQDRVATDTQYF. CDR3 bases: TGCGCCAGCAGCCAAGATCGCGTCGCGACAGATACGCAGTATTTT.

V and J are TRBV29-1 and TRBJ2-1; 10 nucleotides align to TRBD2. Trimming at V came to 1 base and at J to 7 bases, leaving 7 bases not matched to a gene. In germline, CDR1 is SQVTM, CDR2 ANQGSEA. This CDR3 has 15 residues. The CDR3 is CSVEGPSGSINEQFF. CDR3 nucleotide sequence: TGCAGCGTTGAAGGACCTAGCGGGAGTATAAATGAGCAGTTCTTC.

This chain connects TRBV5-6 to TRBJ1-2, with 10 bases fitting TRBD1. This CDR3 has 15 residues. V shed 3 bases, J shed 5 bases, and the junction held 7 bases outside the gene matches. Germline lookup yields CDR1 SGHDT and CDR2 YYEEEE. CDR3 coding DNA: TGTGCCAGCAGCTCGATTGGGACAGGGGTTTATGGCTACACCTTC. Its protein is CASSSIGTGVYGYTF.

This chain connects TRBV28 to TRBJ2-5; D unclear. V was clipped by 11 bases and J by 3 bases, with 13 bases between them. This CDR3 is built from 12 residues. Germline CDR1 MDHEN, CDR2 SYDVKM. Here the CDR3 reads CAYYPREETQYF. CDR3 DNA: TGTGCCTATTATCCCCGAGAAGAGACCCAGTACTTC.

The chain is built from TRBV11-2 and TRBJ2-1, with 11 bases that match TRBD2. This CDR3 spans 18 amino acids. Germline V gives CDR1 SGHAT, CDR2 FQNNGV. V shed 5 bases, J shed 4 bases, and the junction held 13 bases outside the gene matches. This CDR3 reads CASSPLRQLAGVYNEQFF. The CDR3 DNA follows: TGTGCCAGCAGCCCTCTTCGACAACTAGCGGGAGTGTACAATGAGCAGTTCTTC.

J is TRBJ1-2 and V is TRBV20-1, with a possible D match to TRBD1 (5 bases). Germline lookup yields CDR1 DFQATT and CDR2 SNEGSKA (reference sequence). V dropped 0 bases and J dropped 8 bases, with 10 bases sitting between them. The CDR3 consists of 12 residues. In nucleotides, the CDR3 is TGCAGTGCTAGAGAGTCAGGGAGAGGCTACACCTTC. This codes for CSARESGRGYTF.

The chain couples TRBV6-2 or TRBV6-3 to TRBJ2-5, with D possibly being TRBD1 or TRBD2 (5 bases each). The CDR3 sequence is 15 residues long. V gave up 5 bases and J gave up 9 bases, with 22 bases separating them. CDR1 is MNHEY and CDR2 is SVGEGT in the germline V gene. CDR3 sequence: CASSPTFRDLVAQYF. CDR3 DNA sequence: TGTGCCAGCAGTCCTACCTTCCGGGACCTCGTAGCCCAGTACTTC.

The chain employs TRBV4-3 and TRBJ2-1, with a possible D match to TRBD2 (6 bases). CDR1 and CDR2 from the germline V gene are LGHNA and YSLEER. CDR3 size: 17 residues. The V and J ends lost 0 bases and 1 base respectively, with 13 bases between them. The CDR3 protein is CASSQDRQTSSYNEQFF. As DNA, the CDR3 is TGCGCCAGCAGCCAAGATCGTCAGACTAGTTCCTACAATGAGCAGTTCTTC.

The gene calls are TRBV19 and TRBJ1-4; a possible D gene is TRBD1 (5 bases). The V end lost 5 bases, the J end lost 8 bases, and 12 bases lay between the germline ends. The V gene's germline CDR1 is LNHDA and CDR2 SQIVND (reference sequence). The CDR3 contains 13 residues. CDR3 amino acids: CASSRGIGEKLFF. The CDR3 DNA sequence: TGTGCCAGTAGTCGGGGGATAGGCGAAAAACTGTTTTTT.

This CDR3 reads CASSHTGGAKTGELFF. The CDR3 nucleotides read TGCGCCAGCAGCCATACAGGGGGCGCAAAAACCGGGGAGCTGTTTTTT. The V and J genes are TRBV4-1 and TRBJ2-2; TRBD1 agrees at 9 bases. CDR3 size: 16 residues. From germline, CDR1 is MGHRA and CDR2 YSYEKL. The ends lost 3 bases at V and 5 bases at J; junction bases unmatched: 7.

CDR3 region: CASSLGGGSMGSTDTQYF. DNA of the CDR3: TGTGCCAGCAGCCTAGGAGGGGGGAGCATGGGGAGCACAGATACGCAGTATTTT. The chain employs TRBV7-2 and TRBJ2-3, with D perhaps assigned TRBD1 or TRBD2 (6 bases each). The CDR3 runs 18 residues. Trimming left V 5 bases short and J 0 bases short, with 21 bases between. The germline V gene encodes CDR1 SGHTA and CDR2 FQGNSA.

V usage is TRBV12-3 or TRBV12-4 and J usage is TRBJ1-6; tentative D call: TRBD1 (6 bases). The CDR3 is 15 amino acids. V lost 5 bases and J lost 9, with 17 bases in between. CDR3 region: CASSRSPGDASPLHF. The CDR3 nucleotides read TGTGCCAGCAGTCGATCCCCAGGGGATGCTTCACCCCTCCACTTT.

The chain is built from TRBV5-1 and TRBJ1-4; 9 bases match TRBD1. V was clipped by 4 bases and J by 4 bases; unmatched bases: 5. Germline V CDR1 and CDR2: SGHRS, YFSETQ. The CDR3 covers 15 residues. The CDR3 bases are TGCGCCAGCAGCAACACAGGGGGCTATAATGAAAAACTGTTTTTT. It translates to CASSNTGGYNEKLFF.

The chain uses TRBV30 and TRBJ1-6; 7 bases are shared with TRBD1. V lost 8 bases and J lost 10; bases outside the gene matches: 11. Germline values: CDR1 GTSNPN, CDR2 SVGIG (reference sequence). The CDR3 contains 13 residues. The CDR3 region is CAGETATGSPLHF. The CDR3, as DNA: TGTGCCGGTGAGACGGCGACAGGGTCACCCCTCCACTTT.

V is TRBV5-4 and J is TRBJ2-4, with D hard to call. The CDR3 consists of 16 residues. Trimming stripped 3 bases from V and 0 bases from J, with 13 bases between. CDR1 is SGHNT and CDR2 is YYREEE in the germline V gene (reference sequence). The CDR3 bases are TGTGCCAGCAGCTCGATCTTAGACAAAGCCAAAAACATTCAGTACTTC. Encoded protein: CASSSILDKAKNIQYF.